These 22 T cell receptor beta chains came from one sample sequenced in a study of vaccination effects on CD4 cells after COVID-19. Antigen-specific CD4+ T cells were expanded with viral peptide pools in the ViraFEST assay before sequencing. Culturing for about 10 days preceded CD4+ T cell isolation. The cohort was immunized with two doses of either the BNT162b2 or mRNA-1273 vaccine. What these receptors recognize is not known. Measured with immunoSEQ multiplex PCR; TCRdb has only the in-frame clones, and not every one. Of about 46,000 clones in the sample, over 60% were seen once. The sequences come from CD4+ T cells from PBMCs cultured with HCoV-OC43 spike peptides, collected after COVID-19 vaccination. Documented subset: HCoV-OC43 spike overlapping peptide pool stimulation. Every receptor here comes from a human donor who received a COVID-19 vaccine.

The chain has TRBV27 and TRBJ1-2; D possibly corresponds to TRBD1 (6 bases). V was shortened by 5 bases and J by 1 base, with 20 bases between the two germline ends. The germline CDR1 and CDR2 sequences are MNHEY and SMNVEV (reference sequence). This CDR3 is built from 17 residues. The DNA for the CDR3 is TGTGCCAGCAGTCCCAACAGGGACTCCACCTTTAACTATGGCTACACCTTC. This encodes CASSPNRDSTFNYGYTF.

The rearrangement joins TRBV5-8 to TRBJ1-1; D remains unclear. Trimming left V 7 bases short and J 0 bases short, with 13 bases between. CDR1 is SGHTS, CDR2 YDEGEE, per germline. This CDR3 comprises 14 residues. CDR3 sequence reads: CASPSGSLNTEAFF. As DNA, the CDR3 is TGTGCCAGCCCCTCGGGCAGCTTGAACACTGAAGCTTTCTTT.

The V and J genes are TRBV10-2 and TRBJ2-1; TRBD2 might be the D (5 bases). Germline assignment: CDR1 WSHSY and CDR2 SAAADI. Deletions cut 2 bases from V and 3 bases from J, with 11 bases between. This CDR3 is 15 amino acids long. The CDR3 sequence is CASSEDSVDYNEQFF. CDR3 DNA: TGCGCCAGCAGTGAGGATAGCGTCGACTACAATGAGCAGTTCTTC.

In this sample, this clone turned up a few times. This rearrangement joins TRBV5-1 to TRBJ2-3, with 13 bases identical to TRBD2. CDR3 length: 16 residues. V shed 4 bases, J shed 2 bases, and the junction held 4 bases outside the gene matches. Germline V gene data show CDR1 as SGHRS and CDR2 as YFSETQ. The CDR3 reads CASSEGLAGPTDTQYF. For the CDR3, the DNA is TGCGCCAGCAGCGAGGGACTAGCGGGGCCCACAGATACGCAGTATTTT.

The chain links TRBV7-2 to TRBJ2-2; D is perhaps TRBD1 (6 bases). V dropped 5 bases and J dropped 3 bases, with 16 bases sitting between them. Germline assignment: CDR1 SGHTA and CDR2 FQGNSA. The CDR3 runs 16 residues. The CDR3 nucleotides read TGTGCCAGCAGCCCCTTGGGGCAGGGGTACACCGGGGAGCTGTTTTTT. It codes for CASSPLGQGYTGELFF.

This sequence joins TRBV9 and TRBJ2-2, with 11 bases aligning to TRBD2. Germline V gene lookup returns CDR1 SGDLS and CDR2 YYNGEE. The J segment lost 7 bases and the V segment lost 3 bases, leaving 5 bases of the junction unmatched. The CDR3 totals 15 residues. The CDR3 nucleotides read TGTGCCAGCAGCGATAGCGGGAGGGCCCTCGGGGAGCTGTTTTTT. The encoded protein is CASSDSGRALGELFF.

This chain links TRBV6-5 with TRBJ1-1; D uncertain. The germline V and J ends were trimmed by 3 bases and 1 base, with 9 bases remaining between them. Germline-derived CDR1 and CDR2 are MNHEY and SVGAGI. This CDR3 has 14 residues. DNA for the CDR3: TGTGCCAGCAGTTATCTGGGCAAGAACACTGAAGCTTTCTTT. Amino acid sequence: CASSYLGKNTEAFF.

This chain uses TRBV6-5 with TRBJ1-2; possible D gene TRBD1, 6 bases. Germline lookup yields CDR1 MNHEY and CDR2 SVGAGI. This CDR3 region has 16 residues. Trimming stripped 0 bases from V and 3 bases from J, with 14 bases between. The CDR3 region is CASSYSSGGAYYGYTF. Written as DNA, the CDR3 is TGTGCCAGCAGTTACTCGAGTGGGGGCGCGTACTATGGCTACACCTTC.

The rearrangement links TRBV5-1 to TRBJ1-2; 9 positions agree with TRBD1. V trimming: 0 bases; J trimming: 5 bases; junction bases outside the gene matches: 5. CDR1 is SGHRS and CDR2 is YFSETQ in the germline V gene. CDR3 size: 15 residues. The CDR3 region is CASSLVAGQGYGYTF. CDR3 nucleotide sequence: TGCGCCAGCAGCTTGGTGGCCGGACAGGGGTATGGCTACACCTTC.

The chain uses TRBV6-5 and TRBJ1-2; a possible D gene is TRBD1 (5 bases). The V end was cut by 7 bases, the J end by 3 bases, with 9 bases between. The CDR3 consists of 12 residues. Germline CDR1 MNHEY, CDR2 SVGAGI. The CDR3 region is CASMQGDYGYTF. The CDR3 coding sequence is TGTGCCAGCATGCAGGGTGACTATGGCTACACCTTC.

The chain links TRBV30 to TRBJ1-6; a possible D gene is TRBD1 (5 bases). The V end was cut by 2 bases, the J end by 8 bases, with 13 bases between. The CDR3 loop spans 14 amino acids. Germline values: CDR1 GTSNPN, CDR2 SVGIG (reference sequence). The CDR3 region is CAWSIGGGDSPLHF. The CDR3 DNA is TGTGCCTGGAGTATCGGTGGGGGAGATTCACCCCTCCACTTT.

The chain has TRBV7-8 and TRBJ2-1; no firm D call. Trimming removed 0 bases at V and 0 bases at J, with 18 bases between. CDR1 and CDR2 from the germline V gene are SGHVS and FQNEAQ. CDR3 length: 19 residues. In nucleotides, the CDR3 is TGTGCCAGCAGCTTAGCCTTTAATCTCGGTTTAAGCTCCTACAATGAGCAGTTCTTC. It codes for CASSLAFNLGLSSYNEQFF.

CDR3 residues: CASSSRGGINEQYF. CDR3 nucleotide sequence: TGTGCCAGCAGTTCGCGGGGGGGCATAAACGAGCAGTACTTC. The V and J genes are TRBV27 and TRBJ2-7, with 9 bases aligning to TRBD2. With V trimmed by 4 bases and J by 5 bases, 6 bases remained unmatched. Germline assignment: CDR1 MNHEY and CDR2 SMNVEV (reference sequence). CDR3 size: 14 residues.

The chain is built from TRBV19 and TRBJ2-7; 10 positions match TRBD2. The CDR3 length is 15 residues. V shed 3 bases and J 5 bases; nucleotides not matched to a gene: 7. Germline CDR1 LNHDA, CDR2 SQIVND (reference sequence). The CDR3 bases are TGTGCCAGTAGTATCAGCGGGAGGGGGGGTAACGAGCAGTACTTC. Translating it yields CASSISGRGGNEQYF.

This chain links TRBV25-1 with TRBJ1-2; D not certain. The V end lost 4 bases, the J end lost 0 bases, and 18 bases lay between the germline ends. CDR3 length equals 17 residues. Germline assignment: CDR1 MGHDK and CDR2 SYGVNS. In DNA, the CDR3 is TGTGCCAGCAGTGGTGGAAGTAACCTTAATACTAACTATGGCTACACCTTC. This sequence encodes CASSGGSNLNTNYGYTF.

This clone was counted between two and nine times. The rearrangement uses TRBV10-2 and TRBJ1-2, with D possibly being TRBD1 (6 bases). Germline lookup yields CDR1 WSHSY and CDR2 SAAADI. This CDR3 has 12 amino acids. V shed 6 bases and J shed 4 bases, with 9 bases lying between them. The CDR3, as DNA: TGCGCCAGCAGAAAGGACAGCTATGGCTACACCTTC. Its translation: CASRKDSYGYTF.

This clone was picked up a small number of times. The J gene is TRBJ2-2, the V gene TRBV2, with 7 bases fitting TRBD2. Germline assignment: CDR1 SNHLY and CDR2 FYNNEI. Trimming cost V 5 bases and J 2 bases; bases outside gene matches: 5. The CDR3 has 15 residues. The CDR3 loop is CASSKGLLNTGELFF. The CDR3 coding sequence is TGTGCCAGCAGTAAGGGACTACTCAACACCGGGGAGCTGTTTTTT.

The CDR3 bases are TGTGCCAGCAGTGACTCAATCGCCGGGGAGCTGTTTTTT. Amino acids: CASSDSIAGELFF. This chain joins TRBV6-4 and TRBJ2-2; D unclear. Germline-derived CDR1 and CDR2 are MRHNA and SNTAGT. This CDR3 comprises 13 residues. Trimming took 0 bases from V and 6 from J, leaving 5 bases between them.

The genes are TRBV10-3 and TRBJ2-5; tentative D call: TRBD2 (5 bases). The CDR3 spans 12 residues. With 11 bases removed from V and 5 bases from J, the gap between germline ends came to 15 bases. CDR1 and CDR2 (germline): ENHRY, SYGVKD. CDR3 protein: CASKREGETQYF. For the CDR3, the DNA is TGTGCCTCAAAGCGAGAGGGCGAGACCCAGTACTTC.

The chain carries TRBV13 and TRBJ2-7; D is uncertain. The CDR3 sequence is 12 residues long. Trimming removed 2 bases at V and 7 bases at J, with 9 bases between. Germline values: CDR1 PRHDT, CDR2 FYEKMQ (reference sequence). CDR3 bases: TGTGCCAGCAGCTTAAACAGTCGGGAGCAGTACTTC. Translated: CASSLNSREQYF.

This chain's CDR3 is CASSLGLAVSYNEQFF. The CDR3 region has the DNA TGTGCCAGCAGCTTGGGACTAGCGGTCTCCTACAATGAGCAGTTCTTC. The chain combines TRBV7-8 with TRBJ2-1; 11 bases match TRBD2. Trimming cost V 3 bases and J 0 bases; bases outside gene matches: 1. The CDR3 loop spans 16 amino acids. Germline assignment: CDR1 SGHVS and CDR2 FQNEAQ.

J is TRBJ1-1 and V is TRBV15; a weak D match, TRBD1 (6 bases). Germline CDR1 is LNHNV and CDR2 is YYDKDF (reference sequence). This CDR3 is built from 12 residues. V was clipped by 4 bases and J by 11 bases, with 14 bases between them. CDR3 sequence (DNA): TGTGCCACCAGCAACGACCAGGGGAGGGCTTTCTTT. It encodes CATSNDQGRAFF.